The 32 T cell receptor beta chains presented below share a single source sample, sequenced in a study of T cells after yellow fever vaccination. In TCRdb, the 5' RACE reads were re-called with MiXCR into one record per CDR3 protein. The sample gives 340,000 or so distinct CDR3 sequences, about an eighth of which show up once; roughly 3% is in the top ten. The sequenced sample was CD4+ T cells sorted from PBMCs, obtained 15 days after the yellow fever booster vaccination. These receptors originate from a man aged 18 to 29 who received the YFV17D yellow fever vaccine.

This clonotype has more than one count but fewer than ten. CDR3 in amino acids: CASSQGGKDTQYF. The DNA of the CDR3 is TGTGCCAGCAGCCAGGGTGGGAAGGATACGCAGTATTTT. V is TRBV4-2 and J is TRBJ2-3; no clear D gene. The CDR3 covers 13 residues. Trimming left V 3 bases short and J 6 bases short, with 10 bases between. The germline gives CDR1 LGHNA, CDR2 YNFKEQ.

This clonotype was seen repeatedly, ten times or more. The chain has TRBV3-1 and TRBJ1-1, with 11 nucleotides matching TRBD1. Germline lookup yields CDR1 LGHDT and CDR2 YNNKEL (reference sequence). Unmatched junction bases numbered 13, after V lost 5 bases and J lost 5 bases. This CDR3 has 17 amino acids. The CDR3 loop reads CASSEFAGTGGNTEAFF. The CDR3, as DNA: TGTGCCAGCAGCGAATTCGCCGGGACAGGGGGAAATACTGAAGCTTTCTTT.

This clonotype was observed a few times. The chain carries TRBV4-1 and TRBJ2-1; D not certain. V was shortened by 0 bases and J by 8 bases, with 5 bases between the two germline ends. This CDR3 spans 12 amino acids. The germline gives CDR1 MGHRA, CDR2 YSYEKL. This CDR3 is CASSQDPDEQFF. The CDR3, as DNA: TGCGCCAGCAGCCAAGATCCAGATGAGCAGTTCTTC.

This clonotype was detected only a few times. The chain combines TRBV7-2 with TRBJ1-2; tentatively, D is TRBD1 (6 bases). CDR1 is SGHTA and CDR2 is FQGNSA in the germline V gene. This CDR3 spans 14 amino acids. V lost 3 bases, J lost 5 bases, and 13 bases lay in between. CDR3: CASSFYGQLYGYTF. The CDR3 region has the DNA TGTGCCAGCAGCTTCTACGGACAGCTATATGGCTACACCTTC. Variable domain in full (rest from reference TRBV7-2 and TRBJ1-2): GAGVSQSPSNKVTEKGKDVELRCDPISGHTALYWYRQSLGQGLEFLIYFQGNSAPDKSGLPSDRFSAERTGGSVSTLTIQRTQQEDSAVYLCASSFYGQLYGYTFGSGTRLTVV.

The CDR3 nucleotides are TGCGCCAGCAGCCAGCCAGACAGGGGACGAAATCAGCCCCAGCATTTT. This encodes CASSQPDRGRNQPQHF. V gene TRBV4-1 combines with J gene TRBJ1-5, with TRBD1 matching 8 bases. J lost 4 bases, V lost 3 bases, and 8 bases had no gene match. CDR3 size: 16 residues. Per germline, CDR1 MGHRA and CDR2 YSYEKL.

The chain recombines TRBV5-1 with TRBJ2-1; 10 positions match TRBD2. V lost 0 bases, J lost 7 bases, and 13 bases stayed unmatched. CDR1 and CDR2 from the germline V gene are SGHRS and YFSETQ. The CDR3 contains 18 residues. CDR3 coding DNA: TGCGCCAGCAGCTTGGCTATTTCATGGACTAGCGGAGGAAATGAGCAGTTCTTC. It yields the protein CASSLAISWTSGGNEQFF.

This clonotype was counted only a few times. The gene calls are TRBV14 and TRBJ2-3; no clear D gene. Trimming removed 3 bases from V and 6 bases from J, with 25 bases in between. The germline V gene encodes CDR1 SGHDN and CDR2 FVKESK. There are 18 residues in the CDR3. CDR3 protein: CASSQKSPGSRVQDTQYF. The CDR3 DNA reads TGTGCCAGCAGCCAGAAGTCGCCCGGCTCACGCGTCCAGGATACGCAGTATTTT.

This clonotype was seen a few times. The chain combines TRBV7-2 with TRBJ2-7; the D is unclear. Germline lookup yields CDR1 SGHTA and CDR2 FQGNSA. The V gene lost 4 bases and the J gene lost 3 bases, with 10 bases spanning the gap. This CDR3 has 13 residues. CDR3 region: CASSSSVGYEQYF. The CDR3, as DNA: TGTGCCAGCAGCTCCTCGGTCGGCTACGAGCAGTACTTC.

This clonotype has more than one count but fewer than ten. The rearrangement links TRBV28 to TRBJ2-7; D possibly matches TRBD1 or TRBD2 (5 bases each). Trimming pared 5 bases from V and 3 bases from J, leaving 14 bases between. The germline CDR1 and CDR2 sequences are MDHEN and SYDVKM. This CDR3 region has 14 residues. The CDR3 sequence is CASSPPGPFYEQYV. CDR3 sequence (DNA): TGTGCCAGCAGTCCCCCGGGACCGTTCTACGAGCAGTACGTC.

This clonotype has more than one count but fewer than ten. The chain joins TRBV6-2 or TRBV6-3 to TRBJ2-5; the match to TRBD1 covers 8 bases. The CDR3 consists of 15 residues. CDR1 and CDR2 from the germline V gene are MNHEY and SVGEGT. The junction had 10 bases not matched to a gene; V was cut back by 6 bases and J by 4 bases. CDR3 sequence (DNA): TGTGCCAGCAGGGACCGCAGGGGGCTAGCAGAGACCCAGTACTTC. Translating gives CASRDRRGLAETQYF.

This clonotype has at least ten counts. CDR3 nucleotides: TGTGCCAGCTCACCACTTTCGGACCTCACTGAAGCTTTCTTT. Translated: CASSPLSDLTEAFF. The rearrangement joins TRBV18 to TRBJ1-1; D is uncertain. Trimming pared 1 base from V and 4 bases from J, leaving 10 bases between. CDR3 length: 14 amino acids. Germline V gene data show CDR1 as KGHSH and CDR2 as LQKENI.

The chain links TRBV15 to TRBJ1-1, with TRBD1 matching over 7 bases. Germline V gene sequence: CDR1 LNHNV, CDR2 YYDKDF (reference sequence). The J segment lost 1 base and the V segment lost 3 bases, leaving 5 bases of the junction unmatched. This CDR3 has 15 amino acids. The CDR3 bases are TGTGCCACCAGCAGGAAACAGGGGTGGAACACTGAAGCTTTCTTT. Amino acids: CATSRKQGWNTEAFF.

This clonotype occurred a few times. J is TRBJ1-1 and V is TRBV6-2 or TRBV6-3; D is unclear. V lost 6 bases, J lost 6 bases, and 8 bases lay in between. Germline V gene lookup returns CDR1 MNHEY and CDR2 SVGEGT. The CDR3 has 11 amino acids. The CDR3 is CASRELAEAFF. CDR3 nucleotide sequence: TGTGCCAGCAGAGAGCTCGCTGAAGCTTTCTTT.

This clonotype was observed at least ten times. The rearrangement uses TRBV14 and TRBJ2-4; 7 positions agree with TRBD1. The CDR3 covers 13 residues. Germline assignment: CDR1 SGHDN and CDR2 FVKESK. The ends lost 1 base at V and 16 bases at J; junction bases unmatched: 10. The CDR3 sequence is CASSQGQGTLGYF. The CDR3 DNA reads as TGTGCCAGCAGCCAAGGACAGGGCACCCTCGGATACTTC.

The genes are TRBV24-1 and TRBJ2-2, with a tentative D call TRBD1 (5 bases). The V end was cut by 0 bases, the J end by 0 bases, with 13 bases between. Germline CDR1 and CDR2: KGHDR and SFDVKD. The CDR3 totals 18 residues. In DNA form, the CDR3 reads TGTGCCACCAGTGATTTGTACGCAGGGCTCGCGAACACCGGGGAGCTGTTTTTT. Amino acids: CATSDLYAGLANTGELFF.

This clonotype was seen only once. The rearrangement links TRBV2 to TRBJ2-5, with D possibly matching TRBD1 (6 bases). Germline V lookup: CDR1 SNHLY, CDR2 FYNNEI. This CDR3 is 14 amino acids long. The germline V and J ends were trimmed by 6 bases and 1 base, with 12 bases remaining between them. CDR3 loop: CASRTGTTQETQYF. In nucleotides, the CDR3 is TGTGCCAGCAGAACAGGGACCACCCAAGAGACCCAGTACTTC. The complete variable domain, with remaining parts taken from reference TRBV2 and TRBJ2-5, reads EPEVTQTPSHQVTQMGQEVILRCVPISNHLYFYWYRQILGQKVEFLVSFYNNEISEKSEIFDDQFSVERPDGSNFTLKIRSTKLEDSAMYFCASRTGTTQETQYFGPGTRLLVL.

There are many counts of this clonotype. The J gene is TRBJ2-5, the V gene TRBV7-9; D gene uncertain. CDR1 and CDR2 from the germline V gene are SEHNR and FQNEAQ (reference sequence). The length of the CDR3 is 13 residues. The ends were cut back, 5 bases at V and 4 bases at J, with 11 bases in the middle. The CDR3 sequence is CASSANTGETQYF. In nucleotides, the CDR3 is TGTGCCAGCAGCGCTAACACTGGAGAGACCCAGTACTTC.

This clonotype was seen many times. CDR3: CASQDRDNSPLHF. The CDR3 region has the DNA TGTGCCAGCCAGGACAGAGATAATTCACCCCTCCACTTT. This chain uses TRBV18 with TRBJ1-6; D perhaps matches TRBD1 (6 bases). The CDR3 runs 13 residues. The V end lost 8 bases, the J end lost 5 bases, and 10 bases lay between the germline ends. Germline V gene lookup returns CDR1 KGHSH and CDR2 LQKENI.

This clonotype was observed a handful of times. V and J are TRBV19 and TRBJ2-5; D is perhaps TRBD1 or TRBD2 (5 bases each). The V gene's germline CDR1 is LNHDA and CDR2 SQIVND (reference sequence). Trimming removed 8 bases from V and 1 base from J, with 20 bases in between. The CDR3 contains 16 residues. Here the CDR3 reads CASGSEWDPIQETQYF. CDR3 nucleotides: TGTGCCAGTGGGTCTGAATGGGACCCCATCCAAGAGACCCAGTACTTC.

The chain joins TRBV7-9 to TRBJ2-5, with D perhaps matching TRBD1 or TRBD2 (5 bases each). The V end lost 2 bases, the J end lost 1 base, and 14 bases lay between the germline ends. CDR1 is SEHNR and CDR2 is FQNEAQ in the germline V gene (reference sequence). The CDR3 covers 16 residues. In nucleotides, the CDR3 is TGTGCCAGCAGCTTAACGTGGGGGACGGTCCAAGAGACCCAGTACTTC. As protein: CASSLTWGTVQETQYF. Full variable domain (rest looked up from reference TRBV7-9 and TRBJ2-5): DTGVSQNPRHKITKRGQNVTFRCDPISEHNRLYWYRQTLGQGPEFLTYFQNEAQLEKSRLLSDRFSAERPKGSFSTLEIQRTEQGDSAMYLCASSLTWGTVQETQYFGPGTRLLVL.

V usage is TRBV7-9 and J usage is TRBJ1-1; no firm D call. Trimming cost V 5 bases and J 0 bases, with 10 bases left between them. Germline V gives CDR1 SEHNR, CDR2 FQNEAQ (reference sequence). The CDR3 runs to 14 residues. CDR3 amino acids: CASSPTVMNTEAFF. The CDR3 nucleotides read TGTGCCAGCAGCCCGACGGTTATGAACACTGAAGCTTTCTTT. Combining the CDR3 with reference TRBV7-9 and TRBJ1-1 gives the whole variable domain DTGVSQNPRHKITKRGQNVTFRCDPISEHNRLYWYRQTLGQGPEFLTYFQNEAQLEKSRLLSDRFSAERPKGSFSTLEIQRTEQGDSAMYLCASSPTVMNTEAFFGQGTRLTVV.

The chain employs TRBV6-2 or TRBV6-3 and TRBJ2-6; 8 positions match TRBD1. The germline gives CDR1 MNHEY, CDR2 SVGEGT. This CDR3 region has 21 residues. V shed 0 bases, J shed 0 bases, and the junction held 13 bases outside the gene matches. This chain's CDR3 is CASSYSGQGAAHASGANVLTF. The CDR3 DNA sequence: TGTGCCAGCAGTTACTCAGGACAGGGAGCCGCCCATGCCTCTGGGGCCAACGTCCTGACTTTC.

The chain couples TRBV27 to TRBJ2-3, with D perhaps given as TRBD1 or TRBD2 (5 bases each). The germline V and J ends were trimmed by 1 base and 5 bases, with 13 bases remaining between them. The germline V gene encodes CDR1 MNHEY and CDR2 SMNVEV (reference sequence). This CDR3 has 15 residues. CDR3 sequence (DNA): TGTGCCAGCAGTTTATGGGGGATTCTCCGAGATACGCAGTATTTT. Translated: CASSLWGILRDTQYF.

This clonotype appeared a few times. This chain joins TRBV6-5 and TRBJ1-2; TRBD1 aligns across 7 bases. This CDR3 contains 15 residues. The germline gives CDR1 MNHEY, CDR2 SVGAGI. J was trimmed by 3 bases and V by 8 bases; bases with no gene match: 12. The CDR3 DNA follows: TGTGCCAGCTCTGCGGGGACAGCCTACGACTATGGCTACACCTTC. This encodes CASSAGTAYDYGYTF.

CDR3 nucleotide sequence: TGTGCCAGCACTCAGGGGGGAGAAGTGCAGTACGTC. Translating it yields CASTQGGEVQYV. The chain joins TRBV6-2 or TRBV6-3 to TRBJ2-7; possible D gene TRBD1, 7 bases. Trimming took 7 bases from V and 9 from J, leaving 16 bases between them. Germline V gene lookup returns CDR1 MNHEY and CDR2 SVGEGT. The CDR3 loop spans 12 amino acids.

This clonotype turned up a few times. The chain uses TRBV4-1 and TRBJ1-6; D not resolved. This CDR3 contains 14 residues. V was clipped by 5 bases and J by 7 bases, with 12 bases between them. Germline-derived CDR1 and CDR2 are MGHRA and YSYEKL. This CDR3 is CASSIRGLNSPLHF. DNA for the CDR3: TGCGCCAGCAGCATACGGGGTCTAAATTCACCCCTCCACTTT.

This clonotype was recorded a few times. The CDR3 nucleotides are TGTGCCAGCAGTTTAGACAGGGGGATTACAAATGAAAAACTGTTTTTT. It codes for CASSLDRGITNEKLFF. The J gene is TRBJ1-4, the V gene TRBV12-3 or TRBV12-4; 8 bases are shared with TRBD1. The CDR3 totals 16 residues. J lost 5 bases, V lost 1 base, and 6 bases had no gene match.

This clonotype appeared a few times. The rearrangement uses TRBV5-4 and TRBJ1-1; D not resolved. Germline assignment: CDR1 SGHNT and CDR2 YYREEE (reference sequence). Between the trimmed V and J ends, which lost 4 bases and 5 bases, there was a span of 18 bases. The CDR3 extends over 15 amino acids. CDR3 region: CASSPQNVMRTEAFF. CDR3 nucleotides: TGTGCCAGCAGCCCTCAGAACGTCATGAGGACTGAAGCTTTCTTT.

CDR3 amino acids: CASSLFAGNYGYTF. CDR3 nucleotide sequence: TGTGCCAGCAGCTTATTCGCAGGAAACTATGGCTACACCTTC. This chain uses TRBV7-6 with TRBJ1-2; no clear D gene. The CDR3 covers 14 residues. V shed 2 bases and J shed 2 bases, with 9 bases lying between them. From germline, CDR1 is SGHVS and CDR2 FNYEAQ.

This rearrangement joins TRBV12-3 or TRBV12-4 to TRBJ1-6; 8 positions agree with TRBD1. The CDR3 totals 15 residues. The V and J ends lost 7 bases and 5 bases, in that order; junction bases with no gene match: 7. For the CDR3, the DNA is TGTGCCAGCATCAAAGGACAGGGAAATAATTCACCCCTCCACTTT. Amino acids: CASIKGQGNNSPLHF.

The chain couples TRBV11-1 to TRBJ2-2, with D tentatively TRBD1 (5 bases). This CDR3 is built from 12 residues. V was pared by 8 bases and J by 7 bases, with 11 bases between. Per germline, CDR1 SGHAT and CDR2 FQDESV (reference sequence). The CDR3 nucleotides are TGTGCCAGCTCCGCCCAGGGCGGGGAGCTGTTTTTT. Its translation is CASSAQGGELFF.

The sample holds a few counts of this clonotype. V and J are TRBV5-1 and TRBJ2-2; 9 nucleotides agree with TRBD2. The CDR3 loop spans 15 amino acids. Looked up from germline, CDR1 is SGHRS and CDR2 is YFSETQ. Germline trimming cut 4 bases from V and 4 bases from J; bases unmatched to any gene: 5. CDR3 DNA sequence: TGCGCCAGCAGCCCCGGACTAGCGAGCACCGGGGAGCTGTTTTTT. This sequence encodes CASSPGLASTGELFF. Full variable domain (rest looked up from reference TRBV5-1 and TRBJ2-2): KAGVTQTPRYLIKTRGQQVTLSCSPISGHRSVSWYQQTPGQGLQFLFEYFSETQRNKGNFPGRFSGRQFSNSRSEMNVSTLELGDSALYLCASSPGLASTGELFFGEGSRLTVL.